The clone carrying this T cell receptor beta chain was counted many times. These data are taken from a study of CD8 T cells in ankylosing spondylitis. TCRdb processed the 5' RACE reads anew with MiXCR; each CDR3 protein has one entry. The sample lists about 100,000 distinct CDR3 sequences, roughly 8.3% seen once, with approximately 9.7% in the top ten. CDR3 length equals 14 residues. Germline V CDR1 and CDR2: SGHRS, YFSETQ. V lost 7 bases to trimming and J lost 3 bases, with 15 bases between them. The specimen was blood, either unsorted or a sorted T cell fraction (not recorded which). V is TRBV5-1 and J is TRBJ2-3; TRBD2 might be the D (6 bases). The receptor comes from a male donor with ankylosing spondylitis or in good health (not recorded which). The CDR3 DNA reads TGCGCCAGCCAGGCGGTGGAGGGGACAGATACGCAGTATTTT. This sequence encodes CASQAVEGTDTQYF.